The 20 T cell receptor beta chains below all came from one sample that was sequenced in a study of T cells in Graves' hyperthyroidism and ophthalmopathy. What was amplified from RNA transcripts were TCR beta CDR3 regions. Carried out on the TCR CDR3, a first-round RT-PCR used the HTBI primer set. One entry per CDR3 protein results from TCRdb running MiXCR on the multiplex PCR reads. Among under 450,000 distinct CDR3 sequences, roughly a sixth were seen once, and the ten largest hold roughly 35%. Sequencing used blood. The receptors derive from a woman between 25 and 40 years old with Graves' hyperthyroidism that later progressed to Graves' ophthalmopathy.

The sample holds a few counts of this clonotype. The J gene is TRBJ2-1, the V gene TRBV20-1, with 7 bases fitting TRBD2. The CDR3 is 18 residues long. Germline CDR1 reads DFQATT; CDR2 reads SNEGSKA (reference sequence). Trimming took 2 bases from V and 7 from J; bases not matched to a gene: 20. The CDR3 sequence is CSARSVVPSGRATNEQFF. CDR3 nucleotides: TGCAGTGCTAGATCCGTGGTTCCTAGTGGGAGGGCCACGAATGAGCAGTTCTTC.

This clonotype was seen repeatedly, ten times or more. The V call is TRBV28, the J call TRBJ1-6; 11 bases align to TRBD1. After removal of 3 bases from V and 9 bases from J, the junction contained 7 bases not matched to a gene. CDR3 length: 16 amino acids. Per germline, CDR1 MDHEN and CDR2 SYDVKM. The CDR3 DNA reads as TGTGCCAGCAGTTTTCGCCGGGACAGGGGGAGTTCACCCCTCCACTTT. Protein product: CASSFRRDRGSSPLHF.

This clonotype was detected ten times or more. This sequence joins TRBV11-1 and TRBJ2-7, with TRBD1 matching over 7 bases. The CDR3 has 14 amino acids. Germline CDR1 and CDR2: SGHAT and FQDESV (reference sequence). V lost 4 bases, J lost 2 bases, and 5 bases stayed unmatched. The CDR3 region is CASSSDRHPYEQYF. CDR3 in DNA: TGTGCCAGCAGCTCGGACAGGCATCCCTACGAGCAGTACTTC.

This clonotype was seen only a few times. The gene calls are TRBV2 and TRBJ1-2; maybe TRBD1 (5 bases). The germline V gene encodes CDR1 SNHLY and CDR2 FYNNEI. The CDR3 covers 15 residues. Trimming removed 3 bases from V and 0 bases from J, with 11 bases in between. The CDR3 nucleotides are TGTGCCAGCAGTGACAGGGAGGGAACTAACTATGGCTACACCTTC. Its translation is CASSDREGTNYGYTF.

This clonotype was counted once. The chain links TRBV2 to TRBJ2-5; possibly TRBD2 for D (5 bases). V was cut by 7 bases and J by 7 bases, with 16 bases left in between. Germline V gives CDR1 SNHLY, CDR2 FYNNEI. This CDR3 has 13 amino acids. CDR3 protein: CASKGLGDGTQYF. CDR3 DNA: TGTGCCAGCAAAGGACTTGGAGATGGGACCCAGTACTTC.

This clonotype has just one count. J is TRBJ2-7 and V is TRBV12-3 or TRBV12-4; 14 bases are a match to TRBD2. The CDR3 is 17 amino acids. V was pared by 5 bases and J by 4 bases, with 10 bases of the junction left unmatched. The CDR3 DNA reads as TGTGCCAGCAGTGTCTTGACTAGCGGGAGGGCCGGGTACGAGCAGTACTTC. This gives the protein CASSVLTSGRAGYEQYF.

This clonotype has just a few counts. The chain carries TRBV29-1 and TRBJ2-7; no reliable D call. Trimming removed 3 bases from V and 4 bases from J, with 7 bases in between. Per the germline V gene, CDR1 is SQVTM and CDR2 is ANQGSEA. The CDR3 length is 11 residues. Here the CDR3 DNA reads TGCAGCGTTGAGTCCGAGTACGAGCAGTACTTC. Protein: CSVESEYEQYF.

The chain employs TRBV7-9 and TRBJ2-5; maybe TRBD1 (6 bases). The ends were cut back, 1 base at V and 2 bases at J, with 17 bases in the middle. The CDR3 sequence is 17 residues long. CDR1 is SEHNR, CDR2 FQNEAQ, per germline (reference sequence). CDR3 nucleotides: TGTGCCAGCAGCTTAGAACAGGGACCGTTCGTTCAAGAGACCCAGTACTTC. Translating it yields CASSLEQGPFVQETQYF.

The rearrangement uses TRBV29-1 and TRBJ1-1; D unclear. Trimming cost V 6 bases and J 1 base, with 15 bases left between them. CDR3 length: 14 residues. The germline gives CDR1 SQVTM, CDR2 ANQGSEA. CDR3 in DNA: TGCAGCGTCTACCAGTTCAACAGGAACACTGAAGCTTTCTTT. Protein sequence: CSVYQFNRNTEAFF.

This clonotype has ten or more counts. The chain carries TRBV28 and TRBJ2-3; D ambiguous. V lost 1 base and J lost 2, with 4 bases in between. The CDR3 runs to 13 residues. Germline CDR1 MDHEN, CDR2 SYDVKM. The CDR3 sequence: CASSLLVTDTQYF. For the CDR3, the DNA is TGTGCCAGCAGTTTATTGGTCACAGATACGCAGTATTTT.

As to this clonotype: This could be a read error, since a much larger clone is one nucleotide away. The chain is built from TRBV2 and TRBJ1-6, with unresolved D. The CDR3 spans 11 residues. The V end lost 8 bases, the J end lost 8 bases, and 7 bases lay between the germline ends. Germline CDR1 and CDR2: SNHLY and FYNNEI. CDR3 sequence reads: CASGPDSPLHF. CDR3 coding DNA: TGTGCCAGCGGTCCTGATTCACCCCTCCACTTT.

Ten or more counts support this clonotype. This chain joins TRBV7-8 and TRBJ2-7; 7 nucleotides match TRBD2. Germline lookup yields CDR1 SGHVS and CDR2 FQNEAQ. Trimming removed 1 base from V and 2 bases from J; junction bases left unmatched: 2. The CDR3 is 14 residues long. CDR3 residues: CASSLDRGAYEQYF. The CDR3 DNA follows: TGTGCCAGCAGCTTAGATCGGGGGGCCTACGAGCAGTACTTC.

The CDR3 DNA follows: TGTGCCAGCAGCGTAACCGGGACTAGCGGTTACGAGCAGTACTTC. Encoded protein: CASSVTGTSGYEQYF. V and J are TRBV9 and TRBJ2-7; TRBD2 aligns across 11 bases. This CDR3 is built from 15 residues. V gave up 1 base and J gave up 4 bases; unmatched junction bases: 4. CDR1 and CDR2 from the germline V gene are SGDLS and YYNGEE.

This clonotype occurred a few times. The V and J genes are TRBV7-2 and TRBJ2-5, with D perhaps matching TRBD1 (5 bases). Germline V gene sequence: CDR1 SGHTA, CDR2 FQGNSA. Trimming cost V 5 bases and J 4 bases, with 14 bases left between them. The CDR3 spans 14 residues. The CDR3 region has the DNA TGTGCCAGCAGCCCCGACAGACTTAGAGAGACCCAGTACTTC. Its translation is CASSPDRLRETQYF.

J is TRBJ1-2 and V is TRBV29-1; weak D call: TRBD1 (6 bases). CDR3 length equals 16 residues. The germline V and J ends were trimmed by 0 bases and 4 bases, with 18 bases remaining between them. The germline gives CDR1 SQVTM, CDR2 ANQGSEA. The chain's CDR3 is CSVEEFRGGEGYGYTF. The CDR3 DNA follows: TGCAGCGTTGAAGAATTTCGGGGGGGCGAGGGCTATGGCTACACCTTC. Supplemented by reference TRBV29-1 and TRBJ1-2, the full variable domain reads SAVISQKPSRDICQRGTSLTIQCQVDSQVTMMFWYRQQPGQSLTLIATANQGSEATYESGFVIDKFPISRPNLTFSTLTVSNMSPEDSSIYLCSVEEFRGGEGYGYTFGSGTRLTVV.

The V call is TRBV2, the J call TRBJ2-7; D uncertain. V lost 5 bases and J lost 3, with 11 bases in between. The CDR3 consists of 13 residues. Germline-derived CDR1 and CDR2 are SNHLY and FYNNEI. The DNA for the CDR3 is TGTGCCAGCAGTAACCCGGAACTCTACGAGCAGTACGTC. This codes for CASSNPELYEQYV.

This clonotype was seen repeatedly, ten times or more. The DNA of the CDR3 is TGTGCCAGCAGCACGCGACAGGGGGCGGCGTACGAGCAGTACTTC. Residues: CASSTRQGAAYEQYF. This chain joins TRBV11-3 and TRBJ2-7, with 10 bases aligning to TRBD1. Germline assignment: CDR1 SGHNT and CDR2 YENEEA. This CDR3 region has 15 residues. Germline trimming cut 5 bases from V and 4 bases from J; bases unmatched to any gene: 8.

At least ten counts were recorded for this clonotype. In DNA form, the CDR3 reads TGTGCCAGCAGCTCCCCGTCCGAACAAGAGACCCAGTACTTC. Translation: CASSSPSEQETQYF. J is TRBJ2-5 and V is TRBV12-3 or TRBV12-4; D is unresolved. Trimming took off 6 bases at V and 2 bases at J, with 13 bases between the two ends. This CDR3 comprises 14 residues.

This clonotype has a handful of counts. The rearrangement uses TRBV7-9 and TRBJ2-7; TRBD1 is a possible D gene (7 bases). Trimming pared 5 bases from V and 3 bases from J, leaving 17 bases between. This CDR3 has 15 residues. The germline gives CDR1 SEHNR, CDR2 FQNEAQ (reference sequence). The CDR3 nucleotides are TGTGCCAGCAGCGCCCAGACAGGGAGGATCTACGAGCAGTACTTC. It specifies CASSAQTGRIYEQYF.

The CDR3 reads CASRWTENYEQYF. The CDR3 bases are TGTGCCAGCAGATGGACAGAGAACTACGAGCAGTACTTC. The chain couples TRBV6-1 to TRBJ2-7, with D possibly being TRBD1 (6 bases). The germline V gene encodes CDR1 MNHNS and CDR2 SASEGT. The ends were cut back, 6 bases at V and 3 bases at J, with 12 bases in the middle. The CDR3 spans 13 residues.